This TCR beta chain emerged from a study of blood T cell repertoires in COVID-19. On the study more broadly: The cDNA or gDNA used as material had been derived from T cells, B-cell-depleted T cells, or PBMCs.

The CDR3 contains 15 residues. Germline CDR1 is SGDLS and CDR2 is YYNGEE. The V gene lost 4 bases and the J gene lost 4 bases, with 17 bases spanning the gap. In the original processing: It was from reference gene primer amplification that nucleated cell counts were estimated. Measured with immunoSEQ multiplex PCR; TCRdb has only the in-frame clones, and not every one. V and J calls and clone size are those listed in that table; D and trimming were worked out from the DNA. The sample shows under 200,000 clones, about 86% of them seen only once. This chain uses TRBV9 with TRBJ2-5; D perhaps matches TRBD2 (7 bases). The sequencing sample was made of peripheral blood. This clonotype originated in a man aged 18 to 29 with acute or convalescent COVID-19. Here the CDR3 reads CASSREGVGRETQYF. CDR3 DNA sequence: TGTGCCAGCAGCAGGGAGGGGGTCGGTCGAGAGACCCAGTACTTC.